The rows below give T cell receptor beta chains drawn from one sample of a study of blood T cell repertoires in COVID-19. Sequencing was performed with immunoSEQ multiplex PCR; in TCRdb, only in-frame clones are kept and a portion is missing. The sample holds approximately 210,000 clones, roughly 94% seen once. Specimen: peripheral blood. These receptors were obtained from a man between 25 and 39 years old with COVID-19, enrolled during active disease. Each CDR3 is given with its conserved first and last residue. The D gene is left open where the match is weak. Clone size is given for some rows only: seen once, a few or many times, or a class if the clone is expanded.

J	D	V	size	DNA	CDR3
TRBJ2-1	NA	TRBV12-5	NA	TGTGCTAGTGGTCCGCTCCGAGGGTCCCACAATGAGCAGTTCTTC	CASGPLRGSHNEQFF
TRBJ2-3	NA	TRBV6-2/TRBV6-3	NA	TGTGCCAGCAGTCAAGGCGCAGGGTTAGAGTATTTT	CASSQGAGLEYF
TRBJ2-3	NA	TRBV29-1	NA	TGCAGCGTTGCGCCGGTGATCACAGATACGCAGTATTTT	CSVAPVITDTQYF
TRBJ1-4	TRBD1	TRBV7-9	NA	TGTGCCAGCAGCTTCGGACAGGGGGCAGACAAACTGTTTTTT	CASSFGQGADKLFF
TRBJ2-7	NA	TRBV6-1	NA	TGTGCCAGCAGTGCAATACAAGGCAGGGGATCCTACGAGCAGTACTTC	CASSAIQGRGSYEQYF
TRBJ1-6	TRBD1	TRBV9	few	TGTGCCAGCAGCGAAAGGGGACAGGGGAGCTCACCCCTCCACTTT	CASSERGQGSSPLHF
TRBJ1-5	NA	TRBV5-6	NA	TGTGCCAGCAGCTTATTCCAGGGTCAGCCCCAGCATTTT	CASSLFQGQPQHF
TRBJ1-1	NA	TRBV30	NA	TGTGCCTGGAGCGACAAAACGACCGGGGGGCAAGCTTTCTTT	CAWSDKTTGGQAFF
TRBJ1-2	NA	TRBV5-1	NA	TGCGCCAGCAGCTCCTGGGGGGGGCGAGGGAACTATGGCTACACCTTC	CASSSWGGRGNYGYTF
TRBJ1-1	NA	TRBV30	NA	TGTGCCTGGACCAGGTTGAGGAACACTGAAGCTTTCTTT	CAWTRLRNTEAFF
TRBJ1-2	TRBD1	TRBV6-5	NA	TGTGCCAGCAGCCCAGGGGGCGCGATGGGCTACACCTTC	CASSPGGAMGYTF
TRBJ1-4	NA	TRBV5-5	NA	TGTGCCAGCAGCTTGTTTGGCTCGACAAGGGAAAAACTGTTTTTT	CASSLFGSTREKLFF
TRBJ1-6	TRBD1	TRBV18	NA	TGTGCCAGCTCAGCAGGGGGTGACAATTCACCCCTCCACTTT	CASSAGGDNSPLHF
TRBJ2-5	NA	TRBV14	NA	TGTGCCAGCAGCCTGCTCGAGGTGACGGAGTACCAAGAGACCCAGTACTTC	CASSLLEVTEYQETQYF
TRBJ2-5	NA	TRBV6-5	NA	TGTGCCAACCGACAGTTACAAGAGACCCAGTACTTC	CANRQLQETQYF
TRBJ2-2	NA	TRBV10-3	NA	TGTGCCATCAGTGAGCCTGGCAGGCCCACGAACACCGGGGAGCTGTTTTTT	CAISEPGRPTNTGELFF
TRBJ2-2	TRBD1	TRBV19	NA	TGTGCCAGTAGAACGGGGACAGGGTACACCGGGGAGCTGTTTTTT	CASRTGTGYTGELFF
TRBJ2-1	TRBD2	TRBV9	NA	TGTGCCAGCTGCCTAGCGGGGGGGTCCAATGAGCAGTTCTTC	CASCLAGGSNEQFF
TRBJ2-1	NA	TRBV4-1	NA	TGCGCCAGCAGCAATAGCATTGAGCAGTTCTTC	CASSNSIEQFF
TRBJ1-2	TRBD1	TRBV27	NA	TGTGCCAGCAGTTTCCGGGGACAGGGCTATGGCTACACCTTC	CASSFRGQGYGYTF
TRBJ2-3	NA	TRBV2	NA	TGTGCCAGCAGTGACGGGCAGGGCGGCACAGATACGCAGTATTTT	CASSDGQGGTDTQYF
TRBJ1-1	TRBD1	TRBV18	once	TGTGCCAGCTCACGATTACAGGGGGGGACCACTGAAGCTTTCTTT	CASSRLQGGTTEAFF
TRBJ1-1	NA	TRBV4-1	NA	TGCGCCAGCAGCCAAGGGCCTATTAGTTGGGCAATGAACACTGAAGCTTTCTTT	CASSQGPISWAMNTEAFF
TRBJ2-5	NA	TRBV2	once	TGTGCCAGCAGTGCGGGGGAGGAGACCCAGTACTTC	CASSAGEETQYF
TRBJ2-7	NA	TRBV5-1	NA	TGCGCCAGCAGCCAAACTACCGGATACGAGCAGTACTTC	CASSQTTGYEQYF
TRBJ1-2	TRBD1	TRBV19	NA	TGTGCCAGTAGTCAGGACAGGGGGCGAAGCTATGGCTACACCTTC	CASSQDRGRSYGYTF
TRBJ2-1	TRBD2	TRBV14	NA	TGTGCCAGCAGCCAAACGGGGGGTCCGAATGAGCAGTTCTTC	CASSQTGGPNEQFF
TRBJ2-2	TRBD1	TRBV19	NA	TGTGCCAGCACTAAGGCCGGGACAGGGTACACCGGGGAGCTGTTTTTT	CASTKAGTGYTGELFF
TRBJ2-4	TRBD2	TRBV6-5	NA	TGTGCCCTAAATGAGCGGGGAGGGGCCATTCAGTACTTC	CALNERGGAIQYF
TRBJ2-2	TRBD1	TRBV24-1	once	TGTGCCACCAGTGATTCCGGGACAGCGAACACCGGGGAGCTGTTTTTT	CATSDSGTANTGELFF
TRBJ2-7	TRBD1	TRBV5-1	NA	TGCGCCAGCAGCCCGACACAGGGGGGAGTATACGAGCAGTACTTC	CASSPTQGGVYEQYF
TRBJ2-7	TRBD2	TRBV27	NA	TGTGCCAGCAGTACTAGCGGGTGGGCCTACGAGCAGTACTTC	CASSTSGWAYEQYF
TRBJ1-2	NA	TRBV20-1	NA	TGCAGTGCTCCAGGGGTCTATGGCTACACCTTC	CSAPGVYGYTF
TRBJ1-2	TRBD1	TRBV11-2	NA	TGTGCCAGCAGCTTAGCTTCACCCCGGGACAGGTTGTCCAGTGGCTACACCTTC	CASSLASPRDRLSSGYTF
TRBJ1-1	NA	TRBV19	NA	TGTGCCAGTAGTATCTTGACGGGGGGCCGGAACACTGAAGCTTTCTTT	CASSILTGGRNTEAFF
TRBJ2-7	TRBD1	TRBV10-1	NA	TGCGCCAGCAGCGACCAGGGGGCCTACGAGCAGTACTTC	CASSDQGAYEQYF
TRBJ2-1	TRBD2	TRBV6-5	NA	TGTGCCAGCAGTTACGGGACTAGACACAACAATGAGCAGTTCTTC	CASSYGTRHNNEQFF
TRBJ2-5	NA	TRBV7-9	NA	TGTGCCAGCAGCCAGACAGACGGGACCCAGTACTTC	CASSQTDGTQYF
TRBJ2-5	TRBD2	TRBV7-3	NA	TGTGCCAGCAGCTGGGGGGGCCAAGAGACCCAGTACTTC	CASSWGGQETQYF
TRBJ2-7	NA	TRBV6-5	NA	TGTGCCAGCGGGGTAGGGGTAAACTACGAGCAGTACTTC	CASGVGVNYEQYF
TRBJ1-5	NA	TRBV2	NA	TGTGCCAGCACAATGGACAGCCCCAATCAGCCCCAGCATTTT	CASTMDSPNQPQHF
TRBJ2-5	TRBD1	TRBV5-6	NA	TGTGCCAGCAGCCTAGGGACAGGGCTTGTTGAGACCCAGTACTTC	CASSLGTGLVETQYF
TRBJ1-4	NA	TRBV7-2	NA	TGTGCCAGCAGCTTAGAATGGGTCAGGGAGGGTGAAAAACTGTTTTTT	CASSLEWVREGEKLFF
TRBJ1-2	NA	TRBV6-5	once	TGTGCCAGCAACGTACGGGGGTCCCCCTATGGCTACACCTTC	CASNVRGSPYGYTF
TRBJ2-1	TRBD2	TRBV3-1/TRBV3-2	NA	TGTGCCAGCAGCCAAGATGTACGGGGGGAGTATGAGCAGTTCTTC	CASSQDVRGEYEQFF
TRBJ2-7	NA	TRBV19	NA	TGTGCCAGTAGTATTGCGTCCTCTAGCCACGAGCAGTACTTC	CASSIASSSHEQYF
TRBJ2-3	TRBD2	TRBV5-1	NA	TGCGCCTCCCTCGGGGGGGCCGCAGGCACAGATACGCAGTATTTT	CASLGGAAGTDTQYF
TRBJ2-3	TRBD1	TRBV6-5	NA	TGTGCCAGCAGTAGACAGGGGCCAGATACGCAGTATTTT	CASSRQGPDTQYF
TRBJ1-1	NA	TRBV28	NA	TGTGCCAGCACCTCACCTCAGGGGACCGAAGCTTTCTTT	CASTSPQGTEAFF